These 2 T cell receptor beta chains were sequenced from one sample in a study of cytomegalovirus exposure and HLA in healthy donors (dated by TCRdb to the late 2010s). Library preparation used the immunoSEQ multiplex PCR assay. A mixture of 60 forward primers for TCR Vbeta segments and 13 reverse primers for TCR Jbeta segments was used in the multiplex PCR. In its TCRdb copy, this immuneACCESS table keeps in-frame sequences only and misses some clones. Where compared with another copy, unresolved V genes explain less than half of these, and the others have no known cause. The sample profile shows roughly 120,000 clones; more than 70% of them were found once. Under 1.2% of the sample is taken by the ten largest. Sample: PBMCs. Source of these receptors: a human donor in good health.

The CDR3 sequence is CASTGGGATGELFF. Here the CDR3 DNA reads TGTGCCAGCACAGGCGGGGGGGCGACCGGGGAGCTGTTTTTT. V usage is TRBV2 and J usage is TRBJ2-2; 9 bases agree with TRBD2. With 7 bases clipped from V and 5 bases from J, the junction kept 5 bases outside the gene matches. This CDR3 contains 14 residues. Germline-derived CDR1 and CDR2 are SNHLY and FYNNEI.

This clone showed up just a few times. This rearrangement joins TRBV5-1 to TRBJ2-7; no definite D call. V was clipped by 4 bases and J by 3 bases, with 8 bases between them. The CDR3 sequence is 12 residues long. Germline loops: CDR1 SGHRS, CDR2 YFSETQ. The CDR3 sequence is CASSPSGYEQYF. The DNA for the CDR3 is TGCGCCAGCAGCCCTAGTGGCTACGAGCAGTACTTC.